A single sample is the source of the 22 T cell receptor beta chains below, sequenced in a study of beta chain features in type 1 diabetes. Sequenced material consisted of expressed TCRB transcripts (all of the isolated RNA was reverse transcribed). The method was immunoSEQ multiplex PCR; TCRdb's version includes in-frame clones alone and lacks a portion of them. Of 810,000 or so clones detected, under 20% appear once; the ten largest clones hold 0.02% to 0.025%. The specimen sequenced was naive CD4+ T cells from blood. Receptor source: a woman between 18 and 29 years old in good health.

The sample holds a few counts of this clone. The chain joins TRBV4-1 to TRBJ2-1, with D maybe TRBD1 (6 bases). Trimming took off 4 bases at V and 3 bases at J, with 13 bases between the two ends. The CDR3 loop spans 15 amino acids. The germline gives CDR1 MGHRA, CDR2 YSYEKL. CDR3 DNA sequence: TGCGCCAGCAGCCTACAGGGATCTGACTACAATGAGCAGTTCTTC. Amino acid sequence: CASSLQGSDYNEQFF.

The chain uses TRBV18 and TRBJ2-2; D gene ambiguous. V lost 4 bases to trimming and J lost 0 bases, with 12 bases between them. Germline V gives CDR1 KGHSH, CDR2 LQKENI. The length of the CDR3 is 16 residues. CDR3 residues: CASSLSYRANTGELFF. The CDR3, as DNA: TGTGCCAGCTCACTTTCATACAGAGCGAACACCGGGGAGCTGTTTTTT.

The chain couples TRBV19 to TRBJ2-3; TRBD2 aligns across 7 bases. Germline V gene data show CDR1 as LNHDA and CDR2 as SQIVND (reference sequence). CDR3 length: 14 amino acids. V was pared by 4 bases and J by 3 bases, with 4 bases of the junction left unmatched. CDR3 coding DNA: TGTGCCAGTAGTAGGGACTACGGGACAGATACGCAGTATTTT. This encodes CASSRDYGTDTQYF.

This clone was counted between two and nine times. The chain recombines TRBV28 with TRBJ2-2; 8 positions match TRBD1. V was pared by 5 bases and J by 5 bases, with 13 bases of the junction left unmatched. This CDR3 is 17 amino acids long. Looked up from germline, CDR1 is MDHEN and CDR2 is SYDVKM. Written as DNA, the CDR3 is TGTGCCAGCAGTCCGGGACAGGTGGAGGGTTTTACCGGGGAGCTGTTTTTT. As protein: CASSPGQVEGFTGELFF.

The J gene is TRBJ1-3, the V gene TRBV7-8, with D possibly matching TRBD1 (5 bases). This CDR3 contains 13 residues. Germline CDR1 SGHVS, CDR2 FQNEAQ. The V gene lost 5 bases and the J gene lost 3 bases, with 8 bases spanning the gap. The CDR3 reads CASSGQGGNTIYF. The CDR3 DNA reads TGTGCCAGCAGCGGCCAGGGTGGAAACACCATATATTTT.

Written as DNA, the CDR3 is TGTGCCAGCAGCTTAGTTAACAGTCCCGGACTGGGCTATGGCTACACCTTC. This gives the protein CASSLVNSPGLGYGYTF. The chain employs TRBV7-8 and TRBJ1-2; no clear D gene. This CDR3 is built from 17 residues. CDR1 and CDR2 from the germline V gene are SGHVS and FQNEAQ. V lost 1 base to trimming and J lost 4 bases, with 19 bases between them.

This clone was found a few times. V gene TRBV5-1 combines with J gene TRBJ2-1; 15 nucleotides align to TRBD2. The germline V gene encodes CDR1 SGHRS and CDR2 YFSETQ. The CDR3 loop spans 17 amino acids. V lost 5 bases and J lost 7; bases outside the gene matches: 10. The CDR3 here is CASSDRTSGRAGNEQFF. The CDR3 coding sequence is TGCGCCAGCAGTGACAGGACTAGCGGGAGGGCTGGTAATGAGCAGTTCTTC. The full variable domain, completed using reference TRBV5-1 and TRBJ2-1, is KAGVTQTPRYLIKTRGQQVTLSCSPISGHRSVSWYQQTPGQGLQFLFEYFSETQRNKGNFPGRFSGRQFSNSRSEMNVSTLELGDSALYLCASSDRTSGRAGNEQFFGPGTRLTVL.

The V and J genes are TRBV29-1 and TRBJ1-2; no firm D call. V lost 6 bases, J lost 10 bases, and 6 bases lay in between. Germline V lookup: CDR1 SQVTM, CDR2 ANQGSEA. The CDR3 loop spans 8 amino acids. The CDR3 is CSVGLYTF. CDR3 DNA sequence: TGCAGCGTCGGTCTCTACACCTTC. Filled out from reference TRBV29-1 and TRBJ1-2, the complete variable domain reads SAVISQKPSRDICQRGTSLTIQCQVDSQVTMMFWYRQQPGQSLTLIATANQGSEATYESGFVIDKFPISRPNLTFSTLTVSNMSPEDSSIYLCSVGLYTFGSGTRLTVV.

This clone was seen a handful of times. V and J are TRBV4-2 and TRBJ2-4; D remains ambiguous. The CDR3 extends over 15 amino acids. Germline-derived CDR1 and CDR2 are LGHNA and YNFKEQ. Trimming stripped 3 bases from V and 0 bases from J, with 9 bases between. The DNA of the CDR3 is TGTGCCAGCAGCCAGTCCAGTTTAGCCAAAAACATTCAGTACTTC. Amino acid sequence: CASSQSSLAKNIQYF.

A few counts support this clone. The J gene is TRBJ2-3, the V gene TRBV19; 9 nucleotides agree with TRBD2. After removal of 7 bases from V and 5 bases from J, the junction contained 13 bases not matched to a gene. Germline CDR1 LNHDA, CDR2 SQIVND (reference sequence). The CDR3 is 16 residues long. CDR3 sequence (DNA): TGTGCCAGTACCGATGGGGGAGCGGGAGGTCAAGATACGCAGTATTTT. Its translation: CASTDGGAGGQDTQYF.

V and J are TRBV7-9 and TRBJ2-1; D is undetermined. The CDR3 loop spans 14 amino acids. In germline, CDR1 is SEHNR, CDR2 FQNEAQ (reference sequence). Trimming shortened V by 3 bases and J by 7 bases, and 13 bases separated the two germline ends. The CDR3 DNA reads TGTGCCAGCAGCTTGTCATCTTTCGTGAATGAGCAGTTCTTC. This translates into CASSLSSFVNEQFF.

This clone showed up just a few times. The V gene is TRBV29-1, the J gene TRBJ1-2; 8 nucleotides align to TRBD1. The CDR3 is 13 amino acids. Losses at the gene ends were 6 bases for V and 3 bases for J; bases not matched to a gene: 6. Germline loops: CDR1 SQVTM, CDR2 ANQGSEA. The CDR3 DNA is TGCAGCGTCAACACACAGGGGGACTATGGCTACACCTTC. Translated: CSVNTQGDYGYTF.

The V gene is TRBV19, the J gene TRBJ2-6; D is possibly TRBD1 (5 bases). This CDR3 comprises 17 residues. Germline CDR1 reads LNHDA; CDR2 reads SQIVND (reference sequence). V lost 3 bases to trimming and J lost 0 bases, with 12 bases between them. In DNA form, the CDR3 reads TGTGCCAGTAGTATTTCAAGGGGTATCTCTGGGGCCAACGTCCTGACTTTC. This translates into CASSISRGISGANVLTF.

The chain has TRBV25-1 and TRBJ2-3; weak D call: TRBD1 (6 bases). This CDR3 region has 13 residues. The germline V and J ends were trimmed by 8 bases and 4 bases, with 13 bases remaining between them. The germline gives CDR1 MGHDK, CDR2 SYGVNS. In DNA, the CDR3 is TGTGCCAGCCTGTTGGCAGGGGCAGATACGCAGTATTTT. Protein: CASLLAGADTQYF.

The chain uses TRBV5-1 and TRBJ2-5, with D perhaps matching TRBD1 (7 bases). The CDR3 spans 15 residues. Germline CDR1 and CDR2: SGHRS and YFSETQ. Trimming shortened V by 0 bases and J by 5 bases, and 14 bases separated the two germline ends. The CDR3 loop is CASSLAGGLWETQYF. The CDR3 DNA is TGCGCCAGCAGCTTGGCAGGGGGGCTGTGGGAGACCCAGTACTTC.

In regard to this clone: The junction does not match germline at one end; this may be a read error. The chain joins TRBV11-2 to TRBJ2-1, with 9 bases matching TRBD2. The V gene's germline CDR1 is SGHAT and CDR2 FQNNGV. The CDR3 has 14 residues. The CDR3 protein is CASSLAGVYNEQFF. DNA for the CDR3: TGTGCCAGCAGTTTAGCGGGAGTTTACAATGAGCAGTTCTTC.

The chain recombines TRBV19 with TRBJ2-3; tentatively, D is TRBD2 (5 bases). Trimming left V 4 bases short and J 8 bases short, with 16 bases between. The CDR3 is 14 residues long. Germline lookup yields CDR1 LNHDA and CDR2 SQIVND (reference sequence). CDR3 amino acids: CASSTLDLSGTQYF. The CDR3 coding sequence is TGTGCCAGTAGTACCCTAGATTTAAGCGGTACGCAGTATTTT.

V and J are TRBV18 and TRBJ2-4; a weak D match, TRBD2 (5 bases). V gave up 2 bases and J gave up 0 bases, with 20 bases separating them. The CDR3 is 19 residues long. Germline V gene lookup returns CDR1 KGHSH and CDR2 LQKENI. The CDR3 coding sequence is TGTGCCAGCTCACCAAAGACTACGACAATAGGGTTAGCCAAAAACATTCAGTACTTC. Encoded protein: CASSPKTTTIGLAKNIQYF.

V gene TRBV9 combines with J gene TRBJ2-1; a weak D match, TRBD2 (5 bases). The germline gives CDR1 SGDLS, CDR2 YYNGEE. V lost 0 bases and J 7 bases, leaving 14 bases between the germline ends. CDR3 length equals 15 residues. CDR3 residues: CASSVGAISGNEQFF. The CDR3 DNA reads as TGTGCCAGCAGCGTAGGGGCAATTTCGGGAAATGAGCAGTTCTTC.

This clone was detected a few times. V and J are TRBV18 and TRBJ2-3, with 13 bases identical to TRBD2. V lost 1 base and J lost 1; bases outside the gene matches: 2. There are 17 residues in the CDR3. The germline gives CDR1 KGHSH, CDR2 LQKENI. The CDR3 region has the DNA TGTGCCAGCTCACCACTTGGGACTAGCGGGGGCACAGATACGCAGTATTTT. It encodes CASSPLGTSGGTDTQYF.

The chain joins TRBV28 to TRBJ1-2, with 10 bases matching TRBD1. V was clipped by 9 bases and J by 2 bases; unmatched bases: 9. The CDR3 totals 15 residues. Germline V gene data show CDR1 as MDHEN and CDR2 as SYDVKM. CDR3 sequence (DNA): TGTGCCAGTGGGGTGCCGGGACAGGGGAACTATGGCTACACCTTC. Translating gives CASGVPGQGNYGYTF.

V is TRBV6-1 and J is TRBJ2-1, with 12 bases lining up with TRBD2. V gave up 7 bases and J gave up 9 bases; unmatched junction bases: 7. The CDR3 runs 14 residues. Germline CDR1 is MNHNS and CDR2 is SASEGT. CDR3 region: CASKRLAGVGEQFF. DNA for the CDR3: TGTGCCAGCAAGAGACTAGCGGGAGTAGGTGAGCAGTTCTTC.